What follows are 30 T cell receptor beta chains derived from one specimen sequenced in a study of OX40 agonist ivuxolimab in advanced cancers. The protocol was immunoSEQ multiplex PCR, while the TCRdb copy is restricted to in-frame clones and leaves out a portion. Here the sample spans 66,000 or so clones, around 84% being singletons. Sequencing used CD4+ or CD8+ T cells sorted from blood, obtained in a trial of the OX40 agonist ivuxolimab. All receptors come from an adult with an advanced solid tumor such as melanoma, head and neck, liver or kidney cancer.

The table lists this clone with a few counts. The gene calls are TRBV29-1 and TRBJ1-1, with D possibly TRBD1 on 6 matching bases. CDR1 is SQVTM and CDR2 is ANQGSEA in the germline V gene. V gave up 6 bases and J gave up 0 bases, with 14 bases separating them. CDR3 size: 14 residues. The CDR3 loop is CSVGGAKVNTEAFF. The CDR3 nucleotides read TGCAGCGTCGGGGGGGCTAAAGTGAACACTGAAGCTTTCTTT.

This chain connects TRBV30 to TRBJ1-5; maybe TRBD1 (6 bases). Germline values: CDR1 GTSNPN, CDR2 SVGIG (reference sequence). V was trimmed by 1 base and J by 6 bases, leaving 13 bases between them. This CDR3 has 14 residues. The chain's CDR3 is CAWSGSTGIQPQHF. CDR3 nucleotide sequence: TGTGCCTGGAGTGGTTCTACAGGGATTCAGCCCCAGCATTTT. The full variable domain, with the rest looked up from reference TRBV30 and TRBJ1-5, is SQTIHQWPATLVQPVGSPLSLECTVEGTSNPNLYWYRQAAGRGLQLLFYSVGIGQISSEVPQNLSASRPQDRQFILSSKKLLLSDSGFYLCAWSGSTGIQPQHFGDGTRLSIL.

The J gene is TRBJ2-3, the V gene TRBV10-3; D uncertain. This CDR3 has 13 amino acids. The germline V gene has CDR1 ENHRY and CDR2 SYGVKD. Deletions cut 10 bases from V and 0 bases from J, with 11 bases between. The CDR3 region has the DNA TGTGCCACCTGCCCGACTAGCACAGATACGCAGTATTTT. Translation gives CATCPTSTDTQYF.

The V and J genes are TRBV5-4 and TRBJ1-6; D is unresolved. V lost 6 bases and J lost 8, with 15 bases in between. The germline gives CDR1 SGHNT, CDR2 YYREEE (reference sequence). The CDR3 is 14 amino acids. DNA for the CDR3: TGTGCCAGCACCCGCCTGGCCCAGGATTCACCCCTCCACTTT. Encoded protein: CASTRLAQDSPLHF.

CDR3 sequence: CASSLRSNSGAEAFF. Here the CDR3 DNA reads TGTGCCAGCAGCCTAAGGTCGAACTCGGGAGCTGAAGCTTTCTTT. The chain joins TRBV11-1 to TRBJ1-1; unclear D gene. V lost 5 bases to trimming and J lost 6 bases, with 19 bases between them. Germline V gene lookup returns CDR1 SGHAT and CDR2 FQDESV (reference sequence). The CDR3 contains 15 residues.

The V and J genes are TRBV7-2 and TRBJ2-1; TRBD2 matches 14 bases. This CDR3 spans 14 amino acids. V dropped 7 bases and J dropped 8; count of bases not matched to a gene: 4. Germline V gene lookup returns CDR1 SGHTA and CDR2 FQGNSA. The CDR3 loop is CASKTSGGADEQFF. The CDR3, as DNA: TGTGCCAGCAAGACTAGCGGGGGGGCCGATGAGCAGTTCTTC.

This rearrangement joins TRBV5-6 to TRBJ1-6; possibly TRBD1 for D (5 bases). V was pared by 3 bases and J by 7 bases, with 11 bases between. The CDR3 is 14 amino acids. Germline V lookup: CDR1 SGHDT, CDR2 YYEEEE. DNA for the CDR3: TGTGCCAGCAGCTCGTATCGACAGAATTCACCCCTCCACTTT. Translated, it gives CASSSYRQNSPLHF.

Regarding this clone: The germline gene is not matched at one end of the junction; a read error may be the cause. The J gene is TRBJ1-2, the V gene TRBV6-1; TRBD1 matches at 7 bases. Germline V CDR1 and CDR2: MNHNS, SASEGT. The CDR3 consists of 16 residues. The CDR3 sequence: CASSELRFTGVYSYTF. CDR3 nucleotides: TGTGCCAGCAGTGAACTAAGATTCACAGGGGTCTATAGCTACACCTTC.

This clone was found once. The chain couples TRBV5-1 to TRBJ2-3; D perhaps matches TRBD2 (6 bases). CDR3 length: 14 residues. CDR1 and CDR2 from the germline V gene are SGHRS and YFSETQ. V was shortened by 4 bases and J by 3 bases, with 12 bases between the two germline ends. The CDR3 loop reads CASSGGVITDTQYF. CDR3 in DNA: TGCGCCAGCAGCGGCGGGGTGATTACAGATACGCAGTATTTT.

The rearrangement links TRBV19 to TRBJ2-1; TRBD1 matches at 7 bases. Germline V CDR1 and CDR2: LNHDA, SQIVND (reference sequence). Trimming at V came to 3 bases and at J to 8 bases, leaving 7 bases not matched to a gene. This CDR3 has 14 amino acids. CDR3 amino acids: CASSIRQGNDEQFF. In DNA form, the CDR3 reads TGTGCCAGTAGTATCCGACAGGGTAACGATGAGCAGTTCTTC.

V is TRBV5-1 and J is TRBJ2-3; 7 nucleotides align to TRBD1. J gave up 4 bases and V 0 bases, and 2 bases lay outside the gene matches. The CDR3 spans 14 residues. Germline assignment: CDR1 SGHRS and CDR2 YFSETQ. CDR3 sequence (DNA): TGCGCCAGCAGCTTGGCCGGACAGGCAGATACGCAGTATTTT. Its protein is CASSLAGQADTQYF.

The V and J genes are TRBV28 and TRBJ1-5; D remains ambiguous. Germline V CDR1 and CDR2: MDHEN, SYDVKM. Trimming took off 10 bases at V and 5 bases at J, with 18 bases between the two ends. The CDR3 runs to 14 residues. CDR3 sequence (DNA): TGTGCCATCCGGGGAGATTCCCTATATCAGCCCCAGCATTTT. It is translated as CAIRGDSLYQPQHF.

This clone was recorded a few times. V and J are TRBV27 and TRBJ1-6; tentatively, D is TRBD1 (5 bases). The CDR3 extends over 13 amino acids. Trimming stripped 6 bases from V and 4 bases from J, with 7 bases between. Germline-derived CDR1 and CDR2 are MNHEY and SMNVEV (reference sequence). The CDR3 DNA is TGTGCCAGCAGAGGGGCGTATAATTCACCCCTCCACTTT. This translates into CASRGAYNSPLHF.

The chain combines TRBV29-1 with TRBJ1-3; no clear D. Germline assignment: CDR1 SQVTM and CDR2 ANQGSEA. This CDR3 spans 13 amino acids. Deletions cut 6 bases from V and 3 bases from J, with 12 bases between. The CDR3 DNA sequence: TGCAGCGTGGAGGGTATCGGTGGAAACACCATATATTTT. This codes for CSVEGIGGNTIYF.

V usage is TRBV19 and J usage is TRBJ2-1, with TRBD2 matching 14 bases. Germline trimming cut 9 bases from V and 6 bases from J; bases unmatched to any gene: 1. The CDR3 totals 13 residues. Looked up from germline, CDR1 is LNHDA and CDR2 is SQIVND (reference sequence). The CDR3 DNA is TGTGCCAGCGGACTAGCGGGAGGCAATGAGCAGTTCTTC. Amino acid sequence: CASGLAGGNEQFF.

The rearrangement joins TRBV9 to TRBJ2-7; 10 bases match TRBD2. V shed 4 bases, J shed 1 base, and the junction held 2 bases outside the gene matches. The CDR3 runs 14 residues. From germline, CDR1 is SGDLS and CDR2 YYNGEE. DNA for the CDR3: TGTGCCAGCAGCCGGACTAGCGGATCCTACGAGCAGTACTTC. It specifies CASSRTSGSYEQYF.

The chain recombines TRBV7-2 with TRBJ1-3; D uncertain. Germline assignment: CDR1 SGHTA and CDR2 FQGNSA. Trimming shortened V by 5 bases and J by 4 bases, and 9 bases separated the two germline ends. The CDR3 runs 13 residues. This chain's CDR3 is CASSPRQGNTIYF. The CDR3 DNA reads as TGTGCCAGCAGCCCACGTCAGGGAAACACCATATATTTT. The full variable domain, with the rest looked up from reference TRBV7-2 and TRBJ1-3, is GAGVSQSPSNKVTEKGKDVELRCDPISGHTALYWYRQSLGQGLEFLIYFQGNSAPDKSGLPSDRFSAERTGGSVSTLTIQRTQQEDSAVYLCASSPRQGNTIYFGEGSWLTVV.

Worth noting for this clone: Other nucleotide sequences from this sample produce the same CDR3. The chain combines TRBV18 with TRBJ2-1; 13 bases are a match to TRBD2. The CDR3 is 15 amino acids. Germline loops: CDR1 KGHSH, CDR2 LQKENI. J lost 6 bases, V lost 3 bases, and 2 bases had no gene match. The CDR3 region is CASSPGLAGANEQFF. The CDR3 DNA reads TGTGCCAGCTCACCCGGACTAGCGGGAGCCAATGAGCAGTTCTTC.

The genes are TRBV5-6 and TRBJ1-1, with unresolved D. The V gene's germline CDR1 is SGHDT and CDR2 YYEEEE. CDR3 length equals 16 residues. The germline V and J ends were trimmed by 2 bases and 3 bases, with 17 bases remaining between them. The CDR3 loop is CASSFRWPGRDTEAFF. The CDR3, as DNA: TGTGCCAGCAGCTTCAGATGGCCCGGCCGGGACACTGAAGCTTTCTTT. Based on the CDR3 plus reference TRBV5-6 and TRBJ1-1, the full variable domain is DAGVTQSPTHLIKTRGQQVTLRCSPKSGHDTVSWYQQALGQGPQFIFQYYEEEERQRGNFPDRFSGHQFPNYSSELNVNALLLGDSALYLCASSFRWPGRDTEAFFGQGTRLTVV.

This chain connects TRBV6-5 to TRBJ2-2; D remains ambiguous. The CDR3 loop spans 13 amino acids. Germline CDR1 and CDR2: MNHEY and SVGAGI. Trimming pared 1 base from V and 4 bases from J, leaving 4 bases between. CDR3 amino acids: CASSYFRTGELFF. CDR3 nucleotides: TGTGCCAGCAGTTACTTCCGCACCGGGGAGCTGTTTTTT.

V gene TRBV5-1 combines with J gene TRBJ2-3; weak D call: TRBD1 (7 bases). Germline CDR1 reads SGHRS; CDR2 reads YFSETQ. The CDR3 spans 15 residues. Trimming shortened V by 4 bases and J by 1 base, and 13 bases separated the two germline ends. CDR3 DNA sequence: TGCGCCAGCAGCACGGAGGGGGCGGGCACAGATACGCAGTATTTT. Translation: CASSTEGAGTDTQYF.

V usage is TRBV28 and J usage is TRBJ1-6; 7 bases are shared with TRBD1. Unmatched junction bases numbered 16, after V lost 11 bases and J lost 0 bases. The CDR3 is 18 amino acids. Germline values: CDR1 MDHEN, CDR2 SYDVKM. The CDR3 protein is CACDTDTGAGSYNSPLHF. The CDR3 nucleotides are TGTGCCTGCGACACGGACACAGGGGCTGGCTCCTATAATTCACCCCTCCACTTT.

This clone has only one observation. CDR3 nucleotides: TGTGCCAGCAGTTCCCAGGGAAAAAATTCCTACGAGCAGTACTTC. This sequence encodes CASSSQGKNSYEQYF. The V call is TRBV28, the J call TRBJ2-7, with D possibly matching TRBD1 (5 bases). The CDR3 length is 15 residues. The germline CDR1 and CDR2 sequences are MDHEN and SYDVKM. The V and J ends lost 4 bases and 1 base respectively, with 14 bases between them. The full variable domain, completed using reference TRBV28 and TRBJ2-7, is DVKVTQSSRYLVKRTGEKVFLECVQDMDHENMFWYRQDPGLGLRLIYFSYDVKMKEKGDIPEGYSVSREKKERFSLILESASTNQTSMYLCASSSQGKNSYEQYFGPGTRLTVT.

The V gene is TRBV28, the J gene TRBJ1-6; D is undetermined. Germline CDR1 reads MDHEN; CDR2 reads SYDVKM. Deletions cut 5 bases from V and 7 bases from J, with 15 bases between. The CDR3 is 15 residues long. The CDR3 DNA sequence: TGTGCCAGCAGTCCATCACGGGGAGGGAATTCACCCCTCCACTTT. It yields the protein CASSPSRGGNSPLHF.

V is TRBV5-1 and J is TRBJ1-4; TRBD1 aligns across 9 bases. CDR3 length equals 16 residues. Germline CDR1 SGHRS, CDR2 YFSETQ. V was pared by 4 bases and J by 7 bases, with 11 bases of the junction left unmatched. DNA for the CDR3: TGCGCCAGCAGCCCATTACGGGGACAGGGAGGTGAAAAACTGTTTTTT. Translated, it gives CASSPLRGQGGEKLFF.

This chain's CDR3 is CASSESQVPSGNTIYF. Written as DNA, the CDR3 is TGTGCCAGCAGTGAATCCCAGGTGCCCTCTGGAAACACCATATATTTT. This rearrangement joins TRBV25-1 to TRBJ1-3; no clear D. Trimming cost V 1 base and J 0 bases, with 10 bases left between them. The germline CDR1 and CDR2 sequences are MGHDK and SYGVNS. The CDR3 length is 16 residues.

The chain uses TRBV6-5 and TRBJ1-5; D call uncertain. Trimming shortened V by 0 bases and J by 6 bases, and 9 bases separated the two germline ends. CDR3 size: 14 residues. CDR1 and CDR2 (germline): MNHEY, SVGAGI. This CDR3 reads CASSYSLGSQPQHF. CDR3 coding DNA: TGTGCCAGCAGTTACTCCCTGGGCAGTCAGCCCCAGCATTTT.

V usage is TRBV28 and J usage is TRBJ2-2, with 7 bases matching TRBD1. This CDR3 has 15 amino acids. Germline V gives CDR1 MDHEN, CDR2 SYDVKM. V shed 6 bases and J 5 bases; nucleotides not matched to a gene: 9. Here the CDR3 reads CASSYNRGRTGELFF. As DNA, the CDR3 is TGTGCCAGCAGCTACAACAGGGGCCGTACCGGGGAGCTGTTTTTT.

The sample holds one count of this clone. This chain connects TRBV19 to TRBJ2-7, with TRBD2 identical over 11 bases. Germline-derived CDR1 and CDR2 are LNHDA and SQIVND (reference sequence). The junction had 8 bases not matched to a gene; V was cut back by 2 bases and J by 5 bases. The CDR3 is made up of 16 amino acids. DNA for the CDR3: TGTGCCAGTAGTATATCACTAGCGGGAGTGATGAACGAGCAGTACTTC. Its protein is CASSISLAGVMNEQYF.

CDR3 amino acids: CATSPNGGFSHLSSYNSPLHF. CDR3 bases: TGTGCCACCTCCCCGAATGGGGGATTTAGCCACCTGAGCTCCTATAATTCACCCCTCCACTTT. This rearrangement joins TRBV18 to TRBJ1-6, with D possibly matching TRBD1 (5 bases). The CDR3 is 21 amino acids. From germline, CDR1 is KGHSH and CDR2 LQKENI. Trimming removed 10 bases at V and 0 bases at J, with 31 bases between.